What follows are 20 T cell receptor beta chains derived from one specimen sequenced in a study of technical replicates of blood from a handful of donors. TCRdb's copy holds only in-frame clones and misses some; the assay was immunoSEQ multiplex PCR. Of about 73,000 clones in the sample, around 93% are singletons; the top ten hold 0.25%. Sequencing used T cells isolated from PBMCs. All receptors come from a human donor in good health.

This CDR3 is CASSFRFSSTDTQYF. The CDR3 DNA is TGTGCCAGCAGCTTCCGTTTCTCTAGCACAGATACGCAGTATTTT. The genes are TRBV5-6 and TRBJ2-3; D is unclear. Trimming took 2 bases from V and 0 from J, leaving 10 bases between them. This CDR3 spans 15 amino acids. Germline V gives CDR1 SGHDT, CDR2 YYEEEE.

The gene calls are TRBV5-4 and TRBJ2-2; possibly TRBD2 for D (5 bases). This CDR3 region has 14 residues. The V end was cut by 0 bases, the J end by 7 bases, with 10 bases between. Germline V gene lookup returns CDR1 SGHNT and CDR2 YYREEE (reference sequence). This chain's CDR3 is CASSLDFRGGELFF. The CDR3 DNA reads as TGTGCCAGCAGCTTGGATTTTCGGGGCGGGGAGCTGTTTTTT.

The genes are TRBV28 and TRBJ1-2, with no clear D. Germline V CDR1 and CDR2: MDHEN, SYDVKM. V shed 4 bases and J shed 8 bases, with 17 bases lying between them. The CDR3 has 14 residues. The CDR3, as DNA: TGTGCCAGCAGTTCTCTATCGTCTCCTAACGGCTACACCTTC. As protein: CASSSLSSPNGYTF.

J is TRBJ1-4 and V is TRBV29-1; D may be TRBD1 (5 bases). The CDR3 is made up of 13 amino acids. Germline V gene lookup returns CDR1 SQVTM and CDR2 ANQGSEA. Trimming left V 4 bases short and J 5 bases short, with 11 bases between. The CDR3 protein is CSVVARANEKLFF. In DNA, the CDR3 is TGCAGCGTTGTGGCCAGGGCCAATGAAAAACTGTTTTTT.

This sequence joins TRBV7-3 and TRBJ2-2; 11 nucleotides agree with TRBD2. CDR3 length equals 18 residues. Trimming took 4 bases from V and 1 from J; bases not matched to a gene: 8. CDR1 and CDR2 (germline): SGHTA, FQGTGA. This CDR3 is CASSSPSGGPRNTGELFF. Here the CDR3 DNA reads TGTGCCAGCAGCTCCCCTAGCGGGGGGCCACGGAACACCGGGGAGCTGTTTTTT.

This clone was picked up one time. The CDR3: CASSVGASGNNEQFF. The DNA for the CDR3 is TGTGCCAGCAGCGTAGGGGCTAGCGGGAACAATGAGCAGTTCTTC. This chain uses TRBV9 with TRBJ2-1; 9 bases map to TRBD2. J gave up 5 bases and V 0 bases, and 3 bases lay outside the gene matches. The CDR3 loop spans 15 amino acids. The germline CDR1 and CDR2 sequences are SGDLS and YYNGEE.

The J gene is TRBJ1-2, the V gene TRBV5-5, with D perhaps matching TRBD1 (6 bases). The V end was cut by 3 bases, the J end by 5 bases, with 11 bases between. The length of the CDR3 is 13 residues. Germline loops: CDR1 SGHKS, CDR2 YYEKEE (reference sequence). Written as DNA, the CDR3 is TGTGCCAGCAGCTCAGACAGGCTTTATGGCTACACCTTC. This codes for CASSSDRLYGYTF.

This chain uses TRBV9 with TRBJ2-7; no clear D gene. The CDR3 sequence is 12 residues long. V dropped 0 bases and J dropped 6 bases, with 7 bases sitting between them. Per germline, CDR1 SGDLS and CDR2 YYNGEE. CDR3 amino acids: CASSVAIGEQYF. CDR3 coding DNA: TGTGCCAGCAGCGTAGCTATCGGCGAGCAGTACTTC. Based on the CDR3 plus reference TRBV9 and TRBJ2-7, the full variable domain is DSGVTQTPKHLITATGQRVTLRCSPRSGDLSVYWYQQSLDQGLQFLIQYYNGEERAKGNILERFSAQQFPDLHSELNLSSLELGDSALYFCASSVAIGEQYFGPGTRLTVT.

The V gene is TRBV18, the J gene TRBJ1-1; 7 bases are shared with TRBD1. From germline, CDR1 is KGHSH and CDR2 LQKENI. Trimming took 4 bases from V and 12 from J; bases not matched to a gene: 11. The CDR3 spans 13 residues. The CDR3: CASSQGAGTETFF. The CDR3 DNA sequence: TGTGCCAGCTCACAGGGGGCTGGCACAGAAACTTTCTTT. The whole variable domain, filled in from reference TRBV18 and TRBJ1-1, reads NAGVMQNPRHLVRRRGQEARLRCSPMKGHSHVYWYRQLPEEGLKFMVYLQKENIIDESGMPKERFSAEFPKEGPSILRIQQVVRGDSAAYFCASSQGAGTETFFGQGTRLTVV.

The chain combines TRBV2 with TRBJ1-6; D gene ambiguous. Trimming removed 6 bases at V and 6 bases at J, with 3 bases between. The CDR3 covers 11 residues. Germline V lookup: CDR1 SNHLY, CDR2 FYNNEI. This chain's CDR3 is CASRLNSPLHF. CDR3 in DNA: TGTGCCAGCAGACTTAATTCACCCCTCCACTTT.

This chain uses TRBV7-6 with TRBJ2-3; D is possibly TRBD2 (6 bases). The CDR3 runs 16 residues. CDR1 and CDR2 (germline): SGHVS, FNYEAQ. V lost 4 bases to trimming and J lost 6 bases, with 20 bases between them. The CDR3 spells CASSSRNGGQRDTQYF. The DNA of the CDR3 is TGTGCCAGCAGCTCCCGGAACGGAGGGCAGCGGGATACGCAGTATTTT.

This chain connects TRBV7-8 to TRBJ2-7, with a possible D match to TRBD1 (6 bases). V was shortened by 0 bases and J by 2 bases, with 8 bases between the two germline ends. The CDR3 is made up of 14 amino acids. Germline values: CDR1 SGHVS, CDR2 FQNEAQ. The CDR3 region is CASSLAGQTYEQYF. The CDR3 DNA follows: TGTGCCAGCAGCTTAGCCGGACAGACCTACGAGCAGTACTTC.

The chain employs TRBV18 and TRBJ1-5; TRBD1 aligns across 8 bases. V was pared by 8 bases and J by 3 bases, with 21 bases of the junction left unmatched. This CDR3 has 19 residues. Germline-derived CDR1 and CDR2 are KGHSH and LQKENI. The CDR3 spells CASPVTGGIPSSINQPQHF. The DNA of the CDR3 is TGTGCCAGCCCAGTAACAGGGGGTATCCCTTCATCCATCAATCAGCCCCAGCATTTT. Together with reference TRBV18 and TRBJ1-5, the CDR3 gives the full variable domain: NAGVMQNPRHLVRRRGQEARLRCSPMKGHSHVYWYRQLPEEGLKFMVYLQKENIIDESGMPKERFSAEFPKEGPSILRIQQVVRGDSAAYFCASPVTGGIPSSINQPQHFGDGTRLSIL.

The rearrangement joins TRBV18 to TRBJ1-4; TRBD1 matches at 7 bases. Germline lookup yields CDR1 KGHSH and CDR2 LQKENI. There are 16 residues in the CDR3. The junction had 4 bases not matched to a gene; V was cut back by 3 bases and J by 0 bases. CDR3 sequence (DNA): TGTGCCAGCTCACCCCGGGGGACAGCAACTAATGAAAAACTGTTTTTT. This translates into CASSPRGTATNEKLFF.

This clone was seen once. The genes are TRBV11-3 and TRBJ2-3; TRBD1 agrees at 9 bases. This CDR3 contains 15 residues. The V segment lost 5 bases and the J segment 5 bases; nucleotides outside the gene matches: 8. Germline assignment: CDR1 SGHNT and CDR2 YENEEA. DNA of the CDR3: TGTGCCAGCAGCCGGACGGGACAGGGTCGAGATACGCAGTATTTT. It yields the protein CASSRTGQGRDTQYF.

This clone showed up just once. This chain joins TRBV7-8 and TRBJ1-6; 7 bases fit TRBD1. Germline loops: CDR1 SGHVS, CDR2 FQNEAQ. With 4 bases clipped from V and 7 bases from J, the junction kept 7 bases outside the gene matches. The CDR3 covers 15 residues. The CDR3 nucleotides read TGTGCCAGCAGCTCATACAGGGGAGAGAATTCACCCCTCCACTTT. Amino acids: CASSSYRGENSPLHF. Full variable domain (rest looked up from reference TRBV7-8 and TRBJ1-6): GAGVSQSPRYKVAKRGQDVALRCDPISGHVSLFWYQQALGQGPEFLTYFQNEAQLDKSGLPSDRFFAERPEGSVSTLKIQRTQQEDSAVYLCASSSYRGENSPLHFGNGTRLTVT.

This CDR3 reads CASGNRDRLTYEQYF. The DNA of the CDR3 is TGTGCCAGCGGCAACCGGGACAGGTTGACCTACGAGCAGTACTTC. The gene calls are TRBV5-6 and TRBJ2-7; 8 bases are a match to TRBD1. This CDR3 is built from 15 residues. V lost 7 bases to trimming and J lost 2 bases; unmatched junction nucleotides: 11. Germline V CDR1 and CDR2: SGHDT, YYEEEE.

The V gene is TRBV18, the J gene TRBJ2-1, with 8 bases fitting TRBD2. The J segment lost 5 bases and the V segment lost 0 bases, leaving 9 bases of the junction unmatched. CDR1 and CDR2 from the germline V gene are KGHSH and LQKENI. CDR3 length equals 17 residues. CDR3 residues: CASSPPPRGRLDNEQFF. DNA of the CDR3: TGTGCCAGCTCACCACCCCCCCGCGGGAGGCTCGACAATGAGCAGTTCTTC.

The chain recombines TRBV12-5 with TRBJ2-7; weak D call: TRBD1 (5 bases). Germline values: CDR1 LGHNT, CDR2 FRNRAP. V lost 1 base, J lost 3 bases, and 10 bases lay in between. This CDR3 comprises 14 residues. The CDR3 DNA reads TGTGCTAGTGGTTTGGGACAGAGGTACTACGAGCAGTACTTC. Amino acids: CASGLGQRYYEQYF.

Details on this clone: The junction and the germline gene differ at one end; a read error may be behind it. CDR3 in amino acids: CASTETRAASGYNEQFF. DNA of the CDR3: TGTGCCAGCACTGAAACAAGGGCGGCTAGCGGGTACAATGAGCAGTTCTTC. The chain has TRBV2 and TRBJ2-1; TRBD2 agrees at 8 bases. The CDR3 covers 17 residues. CDR1 and CDR2 (germline): SNHLY, FYNNEI. The whole variable domain, remainder taken from reference TRBV2 and TRBJ2-1, is EPEVTQTPSHQVTQMGQEVILRCVPISNHLYFYWYRQILGQKVEFLVSFYNNEISEKSEIFDDQFSVERPDGSNFTLKIRSTKLEDSAMYFCASTETRAASGYNEQFFGPGTRLTVL.